The TCR beta chain described here comes from a study of regulatory T cells in long-lasting Graves disease. Study-level findings and limits: Persistent disease preferred TRBV28, TRBJ1-2 and TRBJ2-5.

According to the study, TCR beta libraries were built with iRepertoire HTBI primers and CDR3-region Arm-PCR. Original data processing: In the combined samples, 55 to 75 TRBV and more than twelve TRBJ segments were identified. MiXCR, applied by TCRdb to the multiplex PCR reads, yields one record per CDR3 protein. These V and J calls are TCRdb output, not the study's own analysis. The data show under 700,000 distinct CDR3 sequences, with 16% seen just once and roughly 25% held by the top ten. Only a few counts were recorded for this clonotype. What it binds is unknown. The V gene's germline CDR1 is DFQATT and CDR2 SNEGSKA (reference sequence). Deletions cut 0 bases from V and 6 bases from J, with 18 bases between. CDR3 length equals 16 residues. This sample's time point: newly diagnosed GD, antithyroid drugs for less than 3 months. The authors made the TCR library using RNA they extracted from PBMCs. The same sample was also used in a study of T cells in Graves' hyperthyroidism and ophthalmopathy. As that study records: First-round RT-PCR targeting the TCR CDR3 was performed with the HTBI primer set. Most expanded thyroid clonotypes above 0.001 also appeared in blood.

The J gene is TRBJ2-1, the V gene TRBV20-1, with D possibly matching TRBD2 (6 bases). The sequence was obtained from a woman aged 40 to 65 with Graves disease. The sequences come from peripheral blood mononuclear cells (PBMCs), collected at new diagnosis, from a patient treated with antithyroid drugs. The CDR3 sequence: CSAREPDGRDGNEQFF. DNA of the CDR3: TGCAGTGCTAGAGAGCCCGACGGGAGAGATGGCAATGAGCAGTTCTTC.